This entry is about one TCR beta chain. Its matching antigen is unknown. The assay was immunoSEQ multiplex PCR, and TCRdb's table has in-frame clones only and misses some. The sample shows 150,000 or so clones, roughly 92% of them seen only once. This CDR3 contains 15 residues. Trimming took off 7 bases at V and 2 bases at J, with 17 bases between the two ends. Per germline, CDR1 MNHEY and CDR2 SMNVEV (reference sequence). This entry belongs to a study of T cell responses to AZD1222 COVID-19 vaccine. Study findings and constraints: Only 5 or 6 individuals given AZD1222 were seropositive at baseline.

Sequences were derived from peripheral blood, sampled 28 days after the second AZD1222 dose. This TCR came from an adult who received the AZD1222 COVID-19 vaccine. The chain uses TRBV27 and TRBJ1-2; weak D call: TRBD1 (6 bases). CDR3 in DNA: TGTGCCAGCACCTTTACAGGGAGGTCAAACTATGGCTACACCTTC. Its protein is CASTFTGRSNYGYTF.